This T cell receptor (beta chain) was documented in a study of monozygotic twins with cystic fibrosis. The CDR3 covers 15 residues. The V gene lost 0 bases and the J gene lost 1 base, with 7 bases spanning the gap. The germline gives CDR1 SEHNR, CDR2 FQNEAQ (reference sequence). Clones were read by immunoSEQ multiplex PCR, and TCRdb kept only the in-frame ones, dropping some. Here the sample spans about 9,600 clones, 90% to 95% being singletons. Study-level points and caveats: In this small cohort, shared CDR3 numbers showed no association with age, concordance or disease severity. Clonality was generally low (median around 0.009), higher in the most severe patients. Monozygotic CF twins shared more identical nucleotide clonotypes than unrelated patients. J usage was most co-twin-similar in 8 of 16 pairs, V in 13.

About this clone: The antigen is unknown.

The V and J genes are TRBV7-9 and TRBJ1-3; possible D gene TRBD1, 5 bases. This receptor was taken from a boy between 2 and 10 years old with cystic fibrosis. Sequencing used blood. Here the CDR3 reads CASSLAGGSGNTIYF. CDR3 nucleotide sequence: TGTGCCAGCAGCTTAGCGGGGGGGTCTGGAAACACCATATATTTT.